The T cell receptor (beta chain) described here comes from a study of control samples from healthy donors and cancer patients. This clone was picked up one time. Assay used: immunoSEQ multiplex PCR; TCRdb lists only in-frame clones, some missing. The sample records around 120,000 clones, around 87% being singletons. Germline V gene sequence: CDR1 SEHNR, CDR2 FQNEAQ (reference sequence). The CDR3 spans 14 residues. V lost 1 base and J lost 2, with 9 bases in between. The rearrangement uses TRBV7-9 and TRBJ2-7; D unresolved. The specimen sequenced was blood. The clonotype comes from a man aged 40-49 years in good health. CDR3 loop: CASSLEVPAYEQYF. In nucleotides, the CDR3 is TGTGCCAGCAGCTTAGAAGTGCCAGCCTACGAGCAGTACTTC.